This TCR beta chain was recorded in a study of vaccination effects on CD4 cells after COVID-19. Assay used: immunoSEQ multiplex PCR; TCRdb lists only in-frame clones, some missing. Counted here are 26,000 or so clones, about 70% occurring once; the ten biggest clones make up 22%. Antigen-specific CD4+ T cells were expanded with viral peptide pools in the ViraFEST assay before sequencing. The authors isolated CD4+ T cells after nine to eleven days of culture. None of the vaccinated had previously contracted SARS-CoV-2, and their nucleocapsid antibodies tested negative. Germline V lookup: CDR1 MGHRA, CDR2 YSYEKL. The CDR3 runs to 16 residues. V was cut by 4 bases and J by 7 bases, with 19 bases left in between. A remark on this clone: Its specificity is not known.

V is TRBV4-1 and J is TRBJ2-2; D gene uncertain. The receptor comes from a human donor who received a COVID-19 vaccine. The sample here was CD4+ T cells from PBMCs cultured with HCoV-NL63 spike peptides, taken before COVID-19 vaccination. The CDR3 protein is CASSPSRRQVGGELFF. The CDR3 nucleotides are TGCGCCAGCAGCCCTAGTCGTAGGCAAGTAGGCGGGGAGCTGTTTTTT.